The rows below give T cell receptor beta chains drawn from one sample of a study of blood T cells in healthy people across ages. TCRdb passed the 5' RACE reads through MiXCR, listing each CDR3 protein once. The data show about 1.4 million distinct CDR3 sequences, approximately 60% seen once. Sequencing was done on a sample of blood. These TCRs come from a man aged 18 to 30 in good health. Both conserved end residues are part of each CDR3. The order of the fields is clone size, D gene, J gene, V gene, CDR3 protein, CDR3 DNA. The D gene is left open where the match is weak. Rows give clone size only sometimes, using once, few, many, or a class for an expanded clone.

NA,NA,TRBJ2-7,TRBV6-5,CASSYGRGAYEQYF,TGTGCCAGCAGTTACGGACGGGGAGCATACGAGCAGTACTTC
NA,NA,TRBJ2-1,TRBV6-5,CAVGTKHYNEQFF,TGTGCCGTGGGGACAAAGCACTACAATGAGCAGTTCTTC
few,NA,TRBJ2-5,TRBV3-1,CASSQDLATSETQYF,TGTGCCAGCAGCCAAGATCTGGCGACTTCGGAGACCCAGTACTTC
NA,NA,TRBJ1-1,TRBV12-3/TRBV12-4,CASSPWGVDTEAFF,TGTGCCAGCAGTCCGTGGGGGGTCGACACTGAAGCTTTCTTT
NA,NA,TRBJ1-4,TRBV28,CATQGTATNEKLFF,TGTGCCACCCAGGGGACTGCAACTAATGAAAAACTGTTTTTT
NA,NA,TRBJ1-1,TRBV20-1,CSARDFQGRGTEAFF,TGCAGTGCTAGAGATTTCCAGGGGCGTGGGACTGAAGCTTTCTTT
NA,NA,TRBJ2-1,TRBV7-9,CASRIGDNEQFF,TGTGCCAGCAGAATAGGGGACAATGAGCAGTTCTTC
NA,TRBD1,TRBJ1-2,TRBV20-1,CSAPPVRGRDYGYTF,TGCAGTGCTCCCCCGGTCAGGGGGCGAGACTATGGCTACACCTTC
NA,NA,TRBJ2-7,TRBV20-1,CSARKRTAYYEQYF,TGCAGTGCTAGAAAAAGGACAGCCTACTACGAGCAGTACTTC
NA,NA,TRBJ2-6,TRBV6-5,CATHPTREANVLTF,TGTGCCACCCACCCGACCAGAGAGGCAAACGTCCTGACTTTC
NA,NA,TRBJ2-7,TRBV28,CACSYNRHEQYF,TGTGCCTGCAGCTATAACCGCCACGAGCAGTACTTC
NA,NA,TRBJ2-1,TRBV5-1,CASSFLGPTDEQFF,TGCGCCAGCAGCTTTCTGGGCCCCACGGACGAGCAGTTCTTC
few,TRBD2,TRBJ2-1,TRBV6-1,CASRTGLATYNEQFF,TGTGCCAGCAGGACGGGACTAGCGACCTACAATGAGCAGTTCTTC
few,TRBD1,TRBJ1-1,TRBV27,CASSTRVRGETEAFF,TGTGCCAGCAGTACCCGTGTCAGGGGGGAAACTGAAGCTTTCTTT
NA,TRBD2,TRBJ2-2,TRBV20-1,CSALYQTSGSTGELFF,TGCAGTGCCCTATACCAAACTAGCGGGAGCACCGGGGAGCTGTTTTTT
few,TRBD1,TRBJ1-1,TRBV6-1,CASGEGDRGDEAFF,TGTGCCAGCGGTGAAGGGGACAGGGGAGATGAAGCTTTCTTT
NA,NA,TRBJ1-4,TRBV7-6,CASSPDLGEKLFF,TGTGCCAGCAGCCCAGACTTGGGTGAAAAACTGTTTTTT
NA,TRBD2,TRBJ2-7,TRBV13,CASSLEERGRPYEQYF,TGTGCCAGCAGCTTAGAAGAGCGGGGGCGACCCTACGAGCAGTACTTC
few,TRBD2,TRBJ2-4,TRBV13,CASSLKAGGLDEQYF,TGTGCCAGCAGCTTAAAAGCGGGAGGGCTGGATGAGCAGTACTTC
NA,NA,TRBJ1-5,TRBV7-9,CASSLGSGGSQPQHF,TGTGCCAGCAGCTTAGGATCGGGGGGTAGTCAGCCCCAGCATTTT
NA,NA,TRBJ2-7,TRBV27,CASKGPWGSEQYF,TGTGCCAGCAAAGGGCCTTGGGGTAGCGAGCAGTACTTC
NA,TRBD1,TRBJ2-7,TRBV9,CASSPPQGAGGEQYF,TGTGCCAGCAGCCCACCCCAGGGGGCTGGGGGCGAGCAGTACTTC
NA,TRBD1,TRBJ1-2,TRBV20-1,CSASEQGDYGYTF,TGCAGTGCTAGCGAACAGGGGGACTATGGCTACACCTTC
once,NA,TRBJ2-3,TRBV29-1,CSVSDTDTQYF,TGCAGCGTTTCCGACACAGATACGCAGTATTTT
few,TRBD1,TRBJ2-3,TRBV15,CATSRDTGGSTDTQYF,TGTGCCACCAGCAGAGATACAGGGGGATCCACAGATACGCAGTATTTT
NA,NA,TRBJ1-1,TRBV4-1,CASSQVGTQAFF,TGCGCCAGCAGCCAAGTTGGGACCCAAGCTTTCTTT
NA,NA,TRBJ1-2,TRBV7-6,CASSLGPGRSYGYTF,TGTGCCAGCAGCTTAGGGCCGGGGAGAAGCTATGGCTACACCTTC
NA,NA,TRBJ2-7,TRBV27,CASSSQDKLYEQYF,TGTGCCAGCAGTTCACAGGACAAACTGTACGAGCAGTACTTC
NA,NA,TRBJ2-7,TRBV29-1,CSVETGSEQYF,TGCAGCGTTGAAACAGGATCCGAGCAGTACTTC
few,NA,TRBJ2-1,TRBV9,CASSVGGSREQFF,TGTGCCAGCAGCGTAGGAGGCTCTAGGGAGCAGTTCTTC
NA,TRBD2,TRBJ2-3,TRBV18,CASSPIAGEGADTQYF,TGTGCCAGCTCACCCATAGCGGGAGAAGGGGCAGATACGCAGTATTTT
NA,TRBD1,TRBJ2-1,TRBV25-1,CASRRRDRGYVEQFF,TGTGCCAGCAGAAGACGGGACAGGGGTTACGTTGAGCAGTTCTTC
NA,NA,TRBJ2-2,TRBV6-5,CASSYSASVDTGELFF,TGTGCCAGCAGTTACTCGGCTAGCGTCGACACCGGGGAGCTGTTTTTT
NA,NA,TRBJ2-5,TRBV7-7,CASSLGGAGPQETQYF,TGTGCTAGCAGCTTAGGAGGGGCAGGGCCTCAAGAGACCCAGTACTTC
NA,NA,TRBJ2-1,TRBV7-8,CASRYRGDIYNEQFF,TGTGCCAGCAGGTATCGGGGGGACATTTACAATGAGCAGTTCTTC
NA,NA,TRBJ1-1,TRBV20-1,CRTANNPEAEAFF,TGCAGAACCGCTAACAACCCTGAAGCTGAAGCTTTCTTT
many,NA,TRBJ1-5,TRBV6-6,CASSPATLNQPQHF,TGTGCCAGCAGTCCGGCCACTTTGAATCAGCCCCAGCATTTT
NA,TRBD1,TRBJ1-2,TRBV2,CARWGDRANYGYTF,TGTGCCAGATGGGGGGACAGAGCTAACTATGGCTACACCTTC
NA,NA,TRBJ2-1,TRBV28,CASSFLQEQFF,TGTGCCAGCAGTTTTCTACAGGAGCAGTTCTTC
NA,NA,TRBJ2-7,TRBV6-5,CASSYSYRRAEQYF,TGTGCCAGCAGTTACTCGTACAGGAGGGCCGAGCAGTACTTC
NA,NA,TRBJ2-1,TRBV3-1,CASSPPTSSYNEQFF,TGTGCCAGCAGCCCCCCCACCTCCTCCTACAATGAGCAGTTCTTC
NA,NA,TRBJ2-1,TRBV2,CAGGPGGAYNEQFF,TGTGCCGGAGGACCAGGGGGGGCCTACAATGAGCAGTTCTTC
NA,NA,TRBJ2-7,TRBV2,CAGRPLTTSYEQYF,TGTGCCGGCAGACCACTCACCACCTCCTACGAGCAGTACTTC
few,TRBD1,TRBJ2-7,TRBV20-1,CSARGYRGQYEQYF,TGCAGTGCTAGAGGCTACAGGGGGCAGTACGAGCAGTACTTC
few,NA,TRBJ2-1,TRBV5-1,CASSSGIAYNEQFF,TGCGCCAGCAGCTCCGGGATCGCCTACAATGAGCAGTTCTTC
NA,TRBD2,TRBJ2-3,TRBV20-1,CSAASGLDTQYF,TGCAGTGCTGCTAGCGGGCTGGATACGCAGTATTTT
NA,NA,TRBJ1-1,TRBV20-1,CSAEGIGNTEAFF,TGCAGTGCTGAAGGGATTGGGAACACTGAAGCTTTCTTT
NA,NA,TRBJ2-7,TRBV25-1,CASSDIGEQYF,TGTGCCAGCAGTGATATTGGCGAGCAGTACTTC
NA,NA,TRBJ2-5,TRBV19,CASSTPGVQETQYF,TGTGCCAGTAGTACGCCCGGGGTTCAAGAGACCCAGTACTTC